This T cell receptor beta chain came from a study of blood T cell repertoires in COVID-19. Study information: The United States, Italy and Spain were the sources of the acute and convalescent COVID-19 samples.

The CDR3 runs 14 residues. Germline assignment: CDR1 LGHDT and CDR2 YNNKEL (reference sequence). Trimming shortened V by 5 bases and J by 0 bases, and 9 bases separated the two germline ends. Enrolled through a virtual design, the participants were between 18 and 89 years of age and came from about two dozen US areas. Per the original data handling: Nucleated cell counts were estimated from reference gene primer amplification. Data came from immunoSEQ multiplex PCR; TCRdb stores just in-frame clones and leaves some out. The D gene and trimming were derived from the DNA, and the V and J assignments and clone size from that table. The sample shows 210,000 or so clones, 65% to 85% of them seen only once.

This receptor was identified in a woman between 35 and 50 years old with acute COVID-19. The J gene is TRBJ2-3, the V gene TRBV3-1 (or the pseudogene TRBV3-2), with D unclear. Sequencing input: PBMCs or T cells enriched from blood (not recorded which). The CDR3 DNA sequence: TGTGCCAGCAGCTCGGCAGGCAGCACAGATACGCAGTATTTT. Its translation is CASSSAGSTDTQYF.